One T cell receptor (beta chain) is described in this entry. This clonotype was seen at least ten times. Its target antigen remains unknown. No much larger clone exists at a distance of one base, and base qualities are not known. This sample stems from a study of low-dose radiotherapy and immunotherapy resistance in tumors (dated by TCRdb to between 2021 and 2024). For the wider study: Patients in Cohort 1 were given 0.5 Gy per fraction every 2 weeks, and the prescribed total PTV dose was 6.5 Gy. Patients in Cohort 2 were given 1 Gy per fraction every two weeks, for a total of 13 Gy across 26 weeks. Patients were given nivolumab as a 240 mg flat dose every two weeks and ipilimumab at 1 mg/kg every six weeks, with both drugs delivered intravenously. Every two weeks, patients got intravenous cyclophosphamide at 200 mg/m2, given one day ahead of each radiation and immunotherapy administration. Starting on cycle 1 day 1, patients took 300 mg of aspirin by mouth once daily for four cycles. Trial participants were not randomized into treatment groups. The translational analysis covered eight patients: three from the first dose cohort and the first five from the second dose cohort.

TCRdb names Illumina HiSeq 2500 as the instrument used. First-strand cDNA was synthesized with Superscript III and a set of TRAV- and TRBV-specific primers, covering both TCRalpha and TCRbeta chains. TCRs were amplified with Phusion for 20 to 25 PCR cycles, with a constant-region primer paired with the adapter attached to the V primers. The isolated mRNA was amplified using the MessageAmp II aRNA Amplification Kit, with in vitro transcription performed for roughly 15 hours at 37 degrees C. The Dynabeads mRNA DIRECT Purification Kit was used to isolate the mRNA for TCR sequencing. Indexed Illumina adapters were added in a second Phusion PCR of around 27 cycles, and the PCR products were purified with AMPure XP beads. Regarding the original processing steps: Custom Perl scripts pooled TCR sequences encoding the same protein, removed out-of-frame sequences and computed each clonotype's abundance. Any TCR sequence backed by just one read was left out of the analysis. Repertoire metrics included Shannon entropy, Gini index, clonality, richness, and frequency of TCRs shared between repertoires. TCRdb reprocessed the public reads (quality trimming at Q25 with fastp, clone calling with MiXCR) and kept in-frame beta chains. Rows are unified per CDR3 protein, each entry keeping the most common DNA and genes. The V and J calls and clone size come from TCRdb's table, not from the authors' own analysis. The sample has roughly 76,000 distinct CDR3 sequences on record, 18% of them singletons. The top ten clones comprise about 5.5% of the sample.

This specimen's time point label, per the study, means: before trial treatment. The donors came from RACIN, which was a single-arm phase I dose-escalation trial that paired nivolumab and ipilimumab with aspirin, low-dose cyclophosphamide and low-dose radiotherapy. To be eligible, a patient needed to have an advanced solid tumor that was TIL-negative. Spanning cysteine to phenylalanine, the CDR3 consists of 16 amino acids. The read is trimmed to its CDR3 DNA, 48 bases read in frame from base 1. Taken from the germline V gene, the CDR1 and CDR2 loops are MDHEN and SYDVKM. Ends trimmed: V by 7 bases, J by 7 bases; bases unmatched to a gene: 10.

The specimen was PBMCs, collected before treatment. The clonotype comes from a male donor with prostate cancer. Rearrangement joined TRBV28 to TRBJ1-6, with 10 bases matching TRBD1. The encoded CDR3 is CASTIGGGQGNSPLHF. The bases read TGTGCCAGCACCATCGGTGGGGGACAGGGGAATTCACCCCTCCACTTT.